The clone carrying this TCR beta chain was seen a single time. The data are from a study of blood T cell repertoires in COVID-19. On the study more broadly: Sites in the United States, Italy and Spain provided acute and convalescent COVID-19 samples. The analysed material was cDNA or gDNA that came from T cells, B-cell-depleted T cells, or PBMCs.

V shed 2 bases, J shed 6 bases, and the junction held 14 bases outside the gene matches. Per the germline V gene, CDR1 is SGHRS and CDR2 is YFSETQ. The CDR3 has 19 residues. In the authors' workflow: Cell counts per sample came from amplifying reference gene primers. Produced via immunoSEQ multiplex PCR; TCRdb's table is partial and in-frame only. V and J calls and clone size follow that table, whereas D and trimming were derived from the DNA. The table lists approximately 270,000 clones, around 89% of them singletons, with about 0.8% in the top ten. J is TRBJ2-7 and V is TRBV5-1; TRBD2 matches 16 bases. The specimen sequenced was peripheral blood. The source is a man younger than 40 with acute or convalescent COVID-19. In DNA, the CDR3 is TGCGCCAGCAGCTTCCACTCGGGACTAGCGGGGGGGCCTTCGAGCGAGCAGTACTTC. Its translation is CASSFHSGLAGGPSSEQYF.